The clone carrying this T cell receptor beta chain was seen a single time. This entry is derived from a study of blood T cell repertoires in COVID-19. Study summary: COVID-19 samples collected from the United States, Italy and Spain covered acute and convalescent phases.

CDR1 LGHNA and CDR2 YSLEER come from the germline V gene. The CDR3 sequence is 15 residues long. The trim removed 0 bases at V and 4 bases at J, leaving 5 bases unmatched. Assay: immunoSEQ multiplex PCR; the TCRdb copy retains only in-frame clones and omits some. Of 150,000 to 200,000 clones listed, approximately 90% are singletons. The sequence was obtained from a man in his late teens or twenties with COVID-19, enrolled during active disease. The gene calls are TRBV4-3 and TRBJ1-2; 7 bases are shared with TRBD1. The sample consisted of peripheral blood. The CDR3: CASSQDRDSLYGYTF. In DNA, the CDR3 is TGCGCCAGCAGCCAAGATAGGGACAGCCTCTATGGCTACACCTTC.